Each of the 24 T cell receptor beta chains below was sequenced from the same sample in a study of post-analysis software for immune sequencing data. Researchers reported that TCR beta cDNA libraries carried unique molecular identifiers. TCRdb itself ran the PCR reads through MiXCR, one entry per CDR3 protein. The table shows some 160,000 distinct CDR3 sequences, with roughly 34% occurring only once. The sequencing here drew on blood, taken after autologous hematopoietic stem cell transplantation. These receptors originate from a girl between 5 and 17 years old with multiple sclerosis.

The gene calls are TRBV14 and TRBJ1-1, with D hard to call. CDR3 length: 15 amino acids. V lost 1 base to trimming and J lost 3 bases, with 12 bases between them. Germline CDR1 and CDR2: SGHDN and FVKESK. Here the CDR3 reads CASSQVWEWDTEAFF. The CDR3, as DNA: TGTGCCAGCAGCCAAGTCTGGGAATGGGACACTGAAGCTTTCTTT.

This clonotype turned up a few times. The chain is built from TRBV7-6 and TRBJ2-1; 9 bases match TRBD2. Germline CDR1 SGHVS, CDR2 FNYEAQ. The CDR3 spans 19 residues. With 1 base clipped from V and 6 bases from J, the junction kept 16 bases outside the gene matches. CDR3 loop: CASSLDSSIWTSVINEQFF. Here the CDR3 DNA reads TGTGCCAGCAGCTTAGATTCGTCAATTTGGACTAGCGTGATCAATGAGCAGTTCTTC.

The chain has TRBV11-2 and TRBJ2-1; TRBD1 is a possible D gene (6 bases). CDR3 length: 17 amino acids. V shed 5 bases and J shed 2 bases, with 19 bases lying between them. The V gene's germline CDR1 is SGHAT and CDR2 FQNNGV. The CDR3 region is CASSPHHRDNAYNEQFF. CDR3 bases: TGTGCCAGCAGCCCCCACCACCGGGACAATGCCTACAATGAGCAGTTCTTC.

This chain joins TRBV20-1 and TRBJ1-1; D is perhaps TRBD1 (5 bases). The germline V gene encodes CDR1 DFQATT and CDR2 SNEGSKA (reference sequence). The ends were cut back, 0 bases at V and 4 bases at J, with 12 bases in the middle. CDR3 size: 14 residues. The CDR3 bases are TGCAGTGCTAGAGATGACATGGGGCTCACTGAAGCTTTCTTT. Its protein product is CSARDDMGLTEAFF.

The genes are TRBV3-1 and TRBJ2-7; D not certain. Germline V gives CDR1 LGHDT, CDR2 YNNKEL (reference sequence). Trimming pared 6 bases from V and 1 base from J, leaving 16 bases between. The length of the CDR3 is 15 residues. This CDR3 reads CASRRLDGSSYEQYF. The CDR3 coding sequence is TGTGCCAGCAGGCGCCTCGATGGTAGTTCCTACGAGCAGTACTTC.

V usage is TRBV7-2 and J usage is TRBJ2-1; 9 bases agree with TRBD1. The CDR3 contains 15 residues. The J segment lost 2 bases and the V segment lost 7 bases, leaving 6 bases of the junction unmatched. Germline assignment: CDR1 SGHTA and CDR2 FQGNSA. CDR3 nucleotide sequence: TGTGCCAGCACCATAGACAGGGGGACCTACAATGAGCAGTTCTTC. It yields the protein CASTIDRGTYNEQFF.

The V and J genes are TRBV7-9 and TRBJ2-7, with D perhaps TRBD1 or TRBD2 (5 bases each). V was trimmed by 1 base and J by 2 bases, leaving 9 bases between them. Germline CDR1 SEHNR, CDR2 FQNEAQ (reference sequence). The CDR3 is made up of 14 amino acids. CDR3 sequence: CASSLVRDPYEQYF. CDR3 DNA: TGTGCCAGCAGCTTAGTTCGGGACCCCTACGAGCAGTACTTC.

Turning to this clonotype: One end of the junction varies from germline; a read error may be responsible. J is TRBJ2-1 and V is TRBV9, with 13 bases lining up with TRBD2. Germline values: CDR1 SGDLS, CDR2 YYNGEE. CDR3 length equals 17 residues. The CDR3 protein is CASSVGTSGGADNGQFF. The CDR3 bases are TGTGCCAGCAGCGTAGGGACTAGCGGGGGTGCCGACAATGGGCAGTTCTTC.

This clonotype appeared once. J is TRBJ2-1 and V is TRBV11-2; the D call may be TRBD1 or TRBD2 (5 bases each). Germline CDR1 is SGHAT and CDR2 is FQNNGV. V shed 0 bases and J shed 9 bases, with 9 bases lying between them. The CDR3 is 13 amino acids. CDR3 in amino acids: CASSLERGAEQFF. CDR3 DNA: TGTGCCAGCAGCTTAGAACGAGGGGCTGAGCAGTTCTTC.

V and J are TRBV14 and TRBJ1-1; TRBD1 is a possible D gene (6 bases). Germline CDR1 reads SGHDN; CDR2 reads FVKESK. The CDR3 totals 14 residues. CDR3 sequence (DNA): TGTGTCGGCAGCCAAGGACAGTGGTTTAATGAAGCTTTCTTT. This gives the protein CVGSQGQWFNEAFF.

V and J are TRBV6-1 and TRBJ1-5, with 7 bases lining up with TRBD1. The CDR3 totals 14 residues. After removal of 6 bases from V and 8 bases from J, the junction contained 10 bases not matched to a gene. Per the germline V gene, CDR1 is MNHNS and CDR2 is SASEGT. CDR3 loop: CASSGTAGDKPQHF. The CDR3 DNA follows: TGTGCCAGCAGCGGGACAGCGGGAGACAAGCCCCAGCATTTT.

The rearrangement uses TRBV3-1 and TRBJ2-1, with unresolved D. This CDR3 has 14 residues. V was cut by 1 base and J by 3 bases, with 7 bases left in between. Germline V gene sequence: CDR1 LGHDT, CDR2 YNNKEL (reference sequence). Written as DNA, the CDR3 is TGTGCCAGCAGCCAAGCGCACGGCTACAATGAGCAGTTCTTC. It yields the protein CASSQAHGYNEQFF.

The rearrangement joins TRBV5-1 to TRBJ2-2; D call uncertain. Germline V gene sequence: CDR1 SGHRS, CDR2 YFSETQ. V shed 4 bases and J shed 3 bases, with 4 bases lying between them. This CDR3 is built from 12 residues. The CDR3 spells CASSPDTGELFF. The CDR3 coding sequence is TGCGCCAGCAGCCCGGACACCGGGGAGCTGTTTTTT.

A few counts support this clonotype. This rearrangement joins TRBV20-1 to TRBJ2-7, with D perhaps matching TRBD1 (6 bases). There are 13 residues in the CDR3. Germline assignment: CDR1 DFQATT and CDR2 SNEGSKA (reference sequence). V dropped 1 base and J dropped 6 bases, with 13 bases sitting between them. CDR3 DNA sequence: TGCAGTGCTAGAGGCCCTACAGGGCGCGAGCAGTACTTC. It is translated as CSARGPTGREQYF.

In its sample, this clonotype was seen a few times. The chain couples TRBV7-2 to TRBJ2-3; TRBD1 or TRBD2 may be the D gene (5 bases each). V lost 1 base to trimming and J lost 4 bases, with 21 bases between them. Looked up from germline, CDR1 is SGHTA and CDR2 is FQGNSA. The CDR3 sequence is 18 residues long. CDR3: CASSLGRPGSGDADTQYF. CDR3 sequence (DNA): TGTGCCAGCAGCTTAGGCCGACCGGGATCCGGGGACGCAGATACGCAGTATTTT.

The sample holds many counts of this clonotype. This chain uses TRBV29-1 with TRBJ2-7, with TRBD2 identical over 7 bases. V gave up 5 bases and J gave up 2 bases; unmatched junction bases: 24. The CDR3 extends over 19 amino acids. Germline-derived CDR1 and CDR2 are SQVTM and ANQGSEA. The CDR3 loop reads CSVQKPHNPSGGGPYEQYF. As DNA, the CDR3 is TGCAGCGTTCAAAAACCACATAACCCTAGCGGTGGAGGTCCCTACGAGCAGTACTTC.

V usage is TRBV6-5 and J usage is TRBJ2-7, with 8 positions matching TRBD1. Germline values: CDR1 MNHEY, CDR2 SVGAGI. With V trimmed by 6 bases and J by 2 bases, 9 bases remained unmatched. This CDR3 contains 15 residues. In nucleotides, the CDR3 is TGTGCCAGCAGGCTCTCGGACAGGGTTGCCTACGAGCAGTACTTC. This gives the protein CASRLSDRVAYEQYF.

The V gene is TRBV7-9, the J gene TRBJ2-7; 8 bases match TRBD2. The CDR3 is made up of 16 amino acids. V was clipped by 0 bases and J by 1 base; unmatched bases: 5. Looked up from germline, CDR1 is SEHNR and CDR2 is FQNEAQ (reference sequence). CDR3 nucleotide sequence: TGTGCCAGCAGCTTAGCGGGCGGCGGGAGGTCCTACGAGCAGTACTTC. Amino acid sequence: CASSLAGGGRSYEQYF.

As to this clonotype: This may arise from a read error, as a much more abundant clone is one base away. The CDR3 sequence: CANSYPRTGDGEQYF. CDR3 sequence (DNA): TGTGCCAACAGTTACCCCCGGACAGGGGACGGCGAGCAGTACTTC. The V gene is TRBV6-5, the J gene TRBJ2-7; TRBD1 agrees at 9 bases. This CDR3 has 15 residues. In germline, CDR1 is MNHEY, CDR2 SVGAGI.

This clonotype was counted between two and nine times. This chain uses TRBV11-2 with TRBJ2-4, with no clear D. The length of the CDR3 is 15 residues. From germline, CDR1 is SGHAT and CDR2 FQNNGV. V dropped 1 base and J dropped 0 bases, with 7 bases sitting between them. Here the CDR3 reads CASSLGQPAKNIQYF. The CDR3 coding sequence is TGTGCCAGCAGCTTAGGTCAGCCAGCCAAAAACATTCAGTACTTC. Filled out from reference TRBV11-2 and TRBJ2-4, the complete variable domain reads EAGVAQSPRYKIIEKRQSVAFWCNPISGHATLYWYQQILGQGPKLLIQFQNNGVVDDSQLPKDRFSAERLKGVDSTLKIQPAKLEDSAVYLCASSLGQPAKNIQYFGAGTRLSVL.

Only a few counts were recorded for this clonotype. The chain combines TRBV6-4 with TRBJ2-1; TRBD2 matches at 12 bases. V was clipped by 0 bases and J by 6 bases; unmatched bases: 0. The germline gives CDR1 MRHNA, CDR2 SNTAGT. This CDR3 has 15 amino acids. CDR3 sequence reads: CASSDSTSGSNEQFF. DNA of the CDR3: TGTGCCAGCAGTGACTCGACTAGCGGGAGCAATGAGCAGTTCTTC.

The chain has TRBV20-1 and TRBJ1-2; no reliable D call. CDR3 size: 13 residues. In germline, CDR1 is DFQATT, CDR2 SNEGSKA (reference sequence). V was pared by 4 bases and J by 2 bases, with 11 bases between. In DNA, the CDR3 is TGCAGTGCTAAGACGGAATCCAACTATGGCTACACCTTC. Translating gives CSAKTESNYGYTF.

The chain employs TRBV11-2 and TRBJ2-1; 9 bases line up with TRBD1. V gave up 6 bases and J gave up 6 bases; unmatched junction bases: 9. Per the germline V gene, CDR1 is SGHAT and CDR2 is FQNNGV. This CDR3 spans 15 amino acids. The CDR3 DNA sequence: TGTGCCAGCAGACAGACAGGGGGTGAGGGCAATGAGCAGTTCTTC. Amino acids: CASRQTGGEGNEQFF.

The V gene is TRBV27, the J gene TRBJ1-2, with no clear D. V was clipped by 6 bases and J by 4 bases, with 15 bases between them. This CDR3 contains 14 residues. Looked up from germline, CDR1 is MNHEY and CDR2 is SMNVEV (reference sequence). CDR3 residues: CASSLTGLSYGYTF. CDR3 sequence (DNA): TGTGCCAGCAGCCTAACCGGGCTAAGCTATGGCTACACCTTC.